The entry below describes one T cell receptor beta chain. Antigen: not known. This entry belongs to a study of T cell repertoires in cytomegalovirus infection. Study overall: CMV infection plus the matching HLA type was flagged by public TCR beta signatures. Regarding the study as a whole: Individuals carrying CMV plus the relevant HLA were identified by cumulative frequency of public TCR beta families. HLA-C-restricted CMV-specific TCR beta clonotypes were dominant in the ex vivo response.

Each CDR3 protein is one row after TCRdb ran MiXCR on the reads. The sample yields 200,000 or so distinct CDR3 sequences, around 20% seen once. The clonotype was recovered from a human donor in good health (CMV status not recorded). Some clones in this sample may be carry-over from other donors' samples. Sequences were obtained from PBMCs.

CDR3 DNA sequence: TGTGCCAGCGGGTGGAGGAACCTCAATGAGCAGTTCTTC. It specifies CASGWRNLNEQFF. This chain joins TRBV2 and TRBJ2-1; the D gene is possibly TRBD2 (5 bases). This CDR3 has 13 residues. Between the trimmed V and J ends, which lost 8 bases and 6 bases, there was a span of 14 bases. Germline assignment: CDR1 SNHLY and CDR2 FYNNEI.